The source of this T cell receptor (beta chain) is a study of blood T cell repertoires in COVID-19. Study at large: PBMCs, B-cell-depleted T cells, or T cells provided the cDNA or gDNA that made up the material.

Per the original methods: Reference gene primer amplification in the assay estimated nucleated cell counts. The data were produced by immunoSEQ multiplex PCR, yet TCRdb's version contains in-frame clones alone and is incomplete. V and J calls plus clone size are reproduced from that table; the DNA served to infer D and trimming. The sample carries some 340,000 clones, 80% to 90% recorded once. Only one count was recorded for this clone. CDR1 and CDR2 (germline): SGHNT, YENEEA. Trimming removed 5 bases from V and 0 bases from J; junction bases left unmatched: 9. The CDR3 has 16 amino acids. This clonotype was obtained from a man aged 25-45 years with active or convalescent COVID-19. The sequenced sample consisted of peripheral blood. The chain uses TRBV11-3 and TRBJ1-1; TRBD1 agrees at 7 bases. The CDR3 here is CASSPRQGVMNTEAFF. The DNA for the CDR3 is TGTGCCAGCAGCCCACGACAGGGAGTCATGAACACTGAAGCTTTCTTT.